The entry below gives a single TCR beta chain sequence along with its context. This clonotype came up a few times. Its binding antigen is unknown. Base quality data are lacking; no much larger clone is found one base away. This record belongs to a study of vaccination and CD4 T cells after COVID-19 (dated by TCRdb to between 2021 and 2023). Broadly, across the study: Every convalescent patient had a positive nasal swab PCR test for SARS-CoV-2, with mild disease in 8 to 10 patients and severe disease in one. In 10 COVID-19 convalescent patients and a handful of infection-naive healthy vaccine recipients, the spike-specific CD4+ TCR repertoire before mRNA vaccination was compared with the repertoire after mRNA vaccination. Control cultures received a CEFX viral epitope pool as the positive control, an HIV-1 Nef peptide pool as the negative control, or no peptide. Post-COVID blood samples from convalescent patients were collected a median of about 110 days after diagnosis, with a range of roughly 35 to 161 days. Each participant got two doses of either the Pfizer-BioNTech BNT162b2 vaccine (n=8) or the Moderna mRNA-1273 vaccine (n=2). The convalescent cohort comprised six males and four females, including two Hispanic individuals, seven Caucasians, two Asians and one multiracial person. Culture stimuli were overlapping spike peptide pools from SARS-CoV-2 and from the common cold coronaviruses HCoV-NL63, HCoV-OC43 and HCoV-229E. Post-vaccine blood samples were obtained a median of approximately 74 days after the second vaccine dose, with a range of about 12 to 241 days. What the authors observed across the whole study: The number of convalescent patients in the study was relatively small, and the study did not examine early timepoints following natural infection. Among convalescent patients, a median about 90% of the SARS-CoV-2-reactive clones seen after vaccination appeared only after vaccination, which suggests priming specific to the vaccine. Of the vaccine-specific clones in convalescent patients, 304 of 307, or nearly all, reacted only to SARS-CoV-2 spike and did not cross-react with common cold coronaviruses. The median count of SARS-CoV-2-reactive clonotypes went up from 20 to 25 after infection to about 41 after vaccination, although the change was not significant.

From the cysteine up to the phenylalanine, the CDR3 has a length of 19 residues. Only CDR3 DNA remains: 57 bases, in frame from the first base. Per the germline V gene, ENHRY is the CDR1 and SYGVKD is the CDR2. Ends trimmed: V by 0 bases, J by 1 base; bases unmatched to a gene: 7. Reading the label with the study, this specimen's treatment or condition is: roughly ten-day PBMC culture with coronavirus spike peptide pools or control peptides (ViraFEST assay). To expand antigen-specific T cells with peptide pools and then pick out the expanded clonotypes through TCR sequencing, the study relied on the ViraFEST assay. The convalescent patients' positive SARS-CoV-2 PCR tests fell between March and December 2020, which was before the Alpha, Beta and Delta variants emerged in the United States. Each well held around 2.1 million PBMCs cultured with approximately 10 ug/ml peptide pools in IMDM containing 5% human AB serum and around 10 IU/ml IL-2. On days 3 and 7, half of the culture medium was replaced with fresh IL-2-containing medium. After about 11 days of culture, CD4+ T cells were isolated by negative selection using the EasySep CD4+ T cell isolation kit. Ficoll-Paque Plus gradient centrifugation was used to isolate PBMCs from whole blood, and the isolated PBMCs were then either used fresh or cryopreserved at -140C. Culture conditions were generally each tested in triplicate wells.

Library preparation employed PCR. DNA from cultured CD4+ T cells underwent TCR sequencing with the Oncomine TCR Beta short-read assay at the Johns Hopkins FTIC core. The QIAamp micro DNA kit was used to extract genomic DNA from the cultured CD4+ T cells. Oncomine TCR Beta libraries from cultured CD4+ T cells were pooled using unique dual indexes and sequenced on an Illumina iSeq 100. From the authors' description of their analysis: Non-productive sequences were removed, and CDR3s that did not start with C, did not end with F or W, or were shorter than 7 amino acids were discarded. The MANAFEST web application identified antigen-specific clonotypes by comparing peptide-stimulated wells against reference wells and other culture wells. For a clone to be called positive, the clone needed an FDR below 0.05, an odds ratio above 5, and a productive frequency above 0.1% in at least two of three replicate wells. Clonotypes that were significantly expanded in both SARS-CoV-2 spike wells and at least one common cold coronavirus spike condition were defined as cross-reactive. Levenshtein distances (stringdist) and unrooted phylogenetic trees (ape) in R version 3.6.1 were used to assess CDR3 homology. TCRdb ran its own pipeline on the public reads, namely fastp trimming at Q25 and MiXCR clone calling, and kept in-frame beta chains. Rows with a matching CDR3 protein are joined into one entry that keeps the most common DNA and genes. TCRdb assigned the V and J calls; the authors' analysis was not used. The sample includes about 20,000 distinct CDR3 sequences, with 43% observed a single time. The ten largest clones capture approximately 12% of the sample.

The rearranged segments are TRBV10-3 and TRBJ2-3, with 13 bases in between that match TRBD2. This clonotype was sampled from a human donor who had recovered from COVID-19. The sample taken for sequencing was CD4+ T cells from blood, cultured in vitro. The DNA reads TGTGCCATCAGTGAGTCGACTGGACTAGCGGGAGAGGGCACAGATACGCAGTATTTT. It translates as CAISESTGLAGEGTDTQYF.